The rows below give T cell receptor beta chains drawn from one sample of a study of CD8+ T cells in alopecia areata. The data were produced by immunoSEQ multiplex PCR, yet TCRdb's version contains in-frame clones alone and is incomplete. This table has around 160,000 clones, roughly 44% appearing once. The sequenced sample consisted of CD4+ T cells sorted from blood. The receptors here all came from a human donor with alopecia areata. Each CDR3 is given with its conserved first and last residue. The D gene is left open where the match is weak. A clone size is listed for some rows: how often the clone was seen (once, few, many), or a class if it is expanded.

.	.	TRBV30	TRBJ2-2	TGTGCCTCCGCAGGAGCCCTGGGCGGGGAGCTGTTTTTT	CASAGALGGELFF
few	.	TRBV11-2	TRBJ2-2	TGTGCCAGCAGCCCGGGACTTACGAACACCGGGGAGCTGTTTTTT	CASSPGLTNTGELFF
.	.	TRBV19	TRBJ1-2	TGTGCCAGTAGCCAACTCACCTCAGGTATAGGCGGCTACACCTTC	CASSQLTSGIGGYTF
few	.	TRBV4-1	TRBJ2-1	TGCGCCAGCAGCCAAGCGACGCGGTGGTACAATGAGCAGTTCTTC	CASSQATRWYNEQFF
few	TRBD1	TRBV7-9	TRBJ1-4	TGTGCCAGCAGCGTGGGACAGTCCCCTGCTAATGAAAAACTGTTTTTT	CASSVGQSPANEKLFF
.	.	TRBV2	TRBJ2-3	TGTGCCAGCAGTCAGCAGAGTACGCAGTATTTT	CASSQQSTQYF
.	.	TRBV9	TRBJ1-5	TGTGCCAGCAGCGTAGTCCCAGGGCATCAGCCCCAGCATTTT	CASSVVPGHQPQHF
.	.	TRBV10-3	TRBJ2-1	TGTGCCATCAGTCGGGGTAGCGAACGCTACAATGAGCAGTTCTTC	CAISRGSERYNEQFF
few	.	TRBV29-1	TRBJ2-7	TGCAGCGACCAACTAGCCCCAAACTACGAGCAGTACTTC	CSDQLAPNYEQYF
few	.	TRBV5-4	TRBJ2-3	TGTGCCAGCAGCTTCCCAGGGAGCACAGATACGCAGTATTTT	CASSFPGSTDTQYF
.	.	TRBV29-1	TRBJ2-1	TGCAGCGTTGGTACTAGTTCCTTCAATGAGCAGTTCTTC	CSVGTSSFNEQFF
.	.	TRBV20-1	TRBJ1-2	TGCAGTGCGGAACAGAACCATGGCTACACCTTC	CSAEQNHGYTF
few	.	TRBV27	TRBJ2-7	TGTGCCAGCAGTCCATACCCACTAACAGGGCAGTACTTC	CASSPYPLTGQYF
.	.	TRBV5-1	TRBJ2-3	TGCGCCAGCAGCCCCGGCCGGAGTGGACGCCCGACAGATACGCAGTATTTT	CASSPGRSGRPTDTQYF
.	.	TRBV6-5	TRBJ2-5	TGTGCCAGCGCGGGACGGATAATCCCCGAGACCCAGTACTTC	CASAGRIIPETQYF
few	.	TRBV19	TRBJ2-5	TGTGCCAGTAGTCTCGGAGGTTGGCAAGAGACCCAGTACTTC	CASSLGGWQETQYF
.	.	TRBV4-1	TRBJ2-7	TGCGCCAGCAGCCAACTACAATGGGGACCGACACCCTACGAGCAGTACTTC	CASSQLQWGPTPYEQYF
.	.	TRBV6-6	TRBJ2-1	TGTGCCAGCAGTTACTCTCCGGGGCTCTACAATGAGCAGTTCTTC	CASSYSPGLYNEQFF
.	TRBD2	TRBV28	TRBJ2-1	TGTGCCAGCAGTTTTGATTTAGCGGGGGATACCTACAATGAGCAGTTCTTC	CASSFDLAGDTYNEQFF
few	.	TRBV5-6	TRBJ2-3	TGTGCCAGCAGCTTTAACTTCGCAGATACGCAGTATTTT	CASSFNFADTQYF
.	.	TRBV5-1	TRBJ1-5	TGCGCCAGCAGCTTGGAGGGGGGAGGCAATCAGCCCCAGCATTTT	CASSLEGGGNQPQHF
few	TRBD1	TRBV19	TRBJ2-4	TGTGCCAGTAGTACGCCCCGACAGGGGAAAAACATTCAGTACTTC	CASSTPRQGKNIQYF
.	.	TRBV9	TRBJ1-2	TGTGCCAGCAGCCCCGACACGGCGCATGGCTACACCTTC	CASSPDTAHGYTF
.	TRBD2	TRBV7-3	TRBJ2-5	TGTGCCAGCAGCTCCCGCCCGACTAGCGGCCAAGAGACCCAGTACTTC	CASSSRPTSGQETQYF
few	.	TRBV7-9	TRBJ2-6	TGTGCCAGCAGCCCCCGACAGATTATCAGCTCTGGGGCCAACGTCCTGACTTTC	CASSPRQIISSGANVLTF
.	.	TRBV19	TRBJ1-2	TGTGCCAGTAGTGTGGGTAATGGCTGCACCTTC	CASSVGNGCTF
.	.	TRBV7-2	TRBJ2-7	TGTGCCAGCAGGTCCGCACAGGAACAGTACTTC	CASRSAQEQYF
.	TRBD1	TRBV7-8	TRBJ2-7	TGTGCCAGCAGAATATCCGGGGACAGGGGGCCAGAGCAGTACTTC	CASRISGDRGPEQYF
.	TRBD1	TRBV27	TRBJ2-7	TGTGCCAGCAGGCTACAGGGGGCCTACGAGCAGTACTTC	CASRLQGAYEQYF
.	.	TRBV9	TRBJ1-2	TGTGCCAGCAGCCCCCTCGGCAGGGGCATACGTGTGGGCTACACCTTC	CASSPLGRGIRVGYTF